Below, 9 T cell receptor beta chains from the same sample are listed, as sequenced in a study of shared clonotypes between healthy human individuals. Measured with immunoSEQ multiplex PCR; TCRdb has only the in-frame clones, and not every one. The table has about 450,000 clones, around 79% seen once. Specimen: PBMCs. The receptors come from a middle-aged woman in good health. Some clones in this sample may be carry-over from other donors' samples.

This clone was counted only a few times. The chain joins TRBV2 to TRBJ1-5; D possibly corresponds to TRBD1 (6 bases). V lost 2 bases, J lost 3 bases, and 11 bases lay in between. Looked up from germline, CDR1 is SNHLY and CDR2 is FYNNEI. This CDR3 has 15 amino acids. CDR3 in DNA: TGTGCCAGCAGTGAAAGGGGACATAACAATCAGCCCCAGCATTTT. Residues: CASSERGHNNQPQHF.

V gene TRBV9 combines with J gene TRBJ1-1, with 9 bases identical to TRBD1. The CDR3 covers 16 residues. With V trimmed by 1 base and J by 0 bases, 4 bases remained unmatched. CDR1 SGDLS and CDR2 YYNGEE come from the germline V gene. The CDR3 loop is CASSVSWDRVNTEAFF. The CDR3, as DNA: TGTGCCAGCAGCGTATCTTGGGACAGGGTGAACACTGAAGCTTTCTTT.

This chain links TRBV11-1 with TRBJ2-7, with 7 bases identical to TRBD1. This CDR3 comprises 15 residues. J was trimmed by 1 base and V by 5 bases; bases with no gene match: 8. Germline values: CDR1 SGHAT, CDR2 FQDESV (reference sequence). CDR3 nucleotides: TGTGCCAGCAGCCCTACAGGGGTGGATTCCTACGAGCAGTACTTC. Translation: CASSPTGVDSYEQYF. Full variable domain (missing parts from reference TRBV11-1 and TRBJ2-7): EAEVAQSPRYKITEKSQAVAFWCDPISGHATLYWYRQILGQGPELLVQFQDESVVDDSQLPKDRFSAERLKGVDSTLKIQPAELGDSAMYLCASSPTGVDSYEQYFGPGTRLTVT.

As to this clone: In the same sample, other DNA sequences code for this CDR3. The chain has TRBV2 and TRBJ2-4; D remains unclear. Trimming stripped 6 bases from V and 0 bases from J, with 9 bases between. Germline loops: CDR1 SNHLY, CDR2 FYNNEI. This CDR3 is built from 14 residues. CDR3 in amino acids: CASRGLLAKNIQYF. CDR3 nucleotides: TGTGCCAGCAGGGGTCTACTAGCCAAAAACATTCAGTACTTC.

The rearrangement uses TRBV5-8 and TRBJ2-7; 10 bases are shared with TRBD1. With V trimmed by 4 bases and J by 3 bases, 7 bases remained unmatched. The CDR3 totals 15 residues. Germline loops: CDR1 SGHTS, CDR2 YDEGEE. CDR3 protein: CASSHGQGGDYEQYF. The CDR3 DNA reads TGTGCCAGCAGCCACGGACAGGGGGGAGACTACGAGCAGTACTTC. The full variable domain, with the rest looked up from reference TRBV5-8 and TRBJ2-7, is EAGVTQSPTHLIKTRGQQATLRCSPISGHTSVYWYQQALGLGLQFLLWYDEGEERNRGNFPPRFSGRQFPNYSSELNVNALELEDSALYLCASSHGQGGDYEQYFGPGTRLTVT.

The chain couples TRBV2 to TRBJ2-7, with D perhaps matching TRBD2 (5 bases). Between the trimmed V and J ends, which lost 4 bases and 0 bases, there was a span of 19 bases. The CDR3 extends over 17 amino acids. Germline V gives CDR1 SNHLY, CDR2 FYNNEI. This chain's CDR3 is CASSVSRDFFNSYEQYF. In DNA form, the CDR3 reads TGTGCCAGCAGTGTTTCCCGGGATTTTTTTAACTCCTACGAGCAGTACTTC.

The J gene is TRBJ1-1, the V gene TRBV28, with a weak D call TRBD1 (5 bases). The V and J ends lost 2 bases and 2 bases respectively, with 15 bases between them. This CDR3 contains 16 residues. Germline-derived CDR1 and CDR2 are MDHEN and SYDVKM. DNA for the CDR3: TGTGCCAGCAGTTTACCGCAGGGAGCGGGCAACACTGAAGCTTTCTTT. It is translated as CASSLPQGAGNTEAFF.

This sequence joins TRBV5-5 and TRBJ1-5; D unclear. The germline V gene has CDR1 SGHKS and CDR2 YYEKEE (reference sequence). The CDR3 runs to 16 residues. V was cut by 0 bases and J by 0 bases, with 10 bases left in between. CDR3 residues: CASSLGGGRSNQPQHF. The CDR3 DNA reads as TGTGCCAGCAGCTTGGGTGGTGGGCGTAGCAATCAGCCCCAGCATTTT.

The rearrangement links TRBV19 to TRBJ2-1; possibly TRBD2 for D (6 bases). This CDR3 spans 15 amino acids. CDR1 LNHDA and CDR2 SQIVND come from the germline V gene (reference sequence). Trimming left V 3 bases short and J 0 bases short, with 9 bases between. The CDR3 DNA follows: TGTGCCAGTAGTATGGGGCGGGGCTCCTACAATGAGCAGTTCTTC. Its translation: CASSMGRGSYNEQFF.